This is a list of T cell receptor beta chains from one sample in a study of cytomegalovirus exposure and HLA in healthy donors. Clones were sequenced by immunoSEQ multiplex PCR, and TCRdb holds only the in-frame ones, with some missing. Of roughly 180,000 clones detected, about four fifths appear once; the ten largest clones hold about 0.25%. The sequencing input was PBMCs. These receptors were collected from a boy under 18 in good health and CMV-seronegative. The CDR3 runs from the conserved cysteine through the conserved F or W. Fields, in order: CDR3 length, clone size, V gene, D gene, J gene, CDR3 protein, CDR3 DNA. The D gene is left open where the match is weak. Some rows mark clone size as missing; the rest say once, few, many or name a class of expanded clone.

14,-,TRBV7-8,-,TRBJ1-2,CASSKDSDRRGYTF,TGTGCCAGCAGCAAAGACAGTGACCGACGGGGCTACACCTTC
15,-,TRBV7-9,-,TRBJ2-1,CASSLGQGINNEQFF,TGTGCCAGCAGCTTAGGGCAGGGGATCAACAATGAGCAGTTCTTC
16,-,TRBV10-3,-,TRBJ2-7,CAISESFRGVQDEQYF,TGTGCCATCAGTGAGTCGTTCAGGGGGGTGCAAGACGAGCAGTACTTC
14,-,TRBV6-6,-,TRBJ1-5,CASSSTGNRQPQHF,TGTGCCAGCAGTTCAACAGGGAACCGTCAGCCCCAGCATTTT
12,-,TRBV27,-,TRBJ1-6,CASSRQNSPLHF,TGTGCCAGCAGCCGACAGAATTCACCCCTCCACTTT
14,-,TRBV4-3,-,TRBJ2-7,CASSQGRGSYEQYF,TGCGCCAGCAGCCAAGGACGGGGCTCCTACGAGCAGTACTTC
15,-,TRBV6-1,-,TRBJ1-5,CASSEGTGRNQPQHF,TGTGCCAGCAGTGAGGGCACAGGGAGAAATCAGCCCCAGCATTTT
15,-,TRBV6-1,TRBD2,TRBJ2-3,CASGRTSALTDTQYF,TGTGCCAGCGGTCGGACTAGCGCGCTCACAGATACGCAGTATTTT
14,-,TRBV5-4,-,TRBJ2-2,CASSPYFNTGELFF,TGTGCCAGCAGCCCTTATTTTAACACCGGGGAGCTGTTTTTT
14,-,TRBV18,-,TRBJ1-5,CASSPGQGNQPQHF,TGTGCCAGCTCACCCGGACAAGGCAATCAGCCCCAGCATTTT
14,-,TRBV19,TRBD1,TRBJ1-5,CASSGTGADQPQHF,TGTGCCAGTAGTGGGACAGGGGCGGATCAGCCCCAGCATTTT
16,-,TRBV6-5,TRBD1,TRBJ2-2,CASSYSTGVHTGELFF,TGTGCCAGCAGTTACTCCACAGGGGTGCACACCGGGGAGCTGTTTTTT
13,-,TRBV30,TRBD1,TRBJ1-5,CAWSGQGDQPQHF,TGTGCCTGGAGTGGACAGGGTGATCAGCCCCAGCATTTT
16,-,TRBV4-2,TRBD2,TRBJ2-7,CASSQEGTSGYYEQYF,TGTGCCAGCAGCCAAGAGGGGACTAGCGGGTACTACGAGCAGTACTTC
17,-,TRBV27,TRBD2,TRBJ2-7,CASSSSGLAGDPYEQYF,TGTGCCAGCAGTTCCTCGGGACTAGCGGGAGACCCCTACGAGCAGTACTTC
14,-,TRBV2,TRBD1,TRBJ1-5,CASTGQGTGQPQHF,TGTGCCAGCACTGGACAGGGGACGGGGCAGCCCCAGCATTTT
16,-,TRBV5-4,TRBD1,TRBJ1-3,CASSPGQGRTGNTIYF,TGTGCCAGCAGCCCCGGACAGGGAAGAACTGGAAACACCATATATTTT
11,-,TRBV20-1,-,TRBJ2-3,CSASVGNTQYF,TGCAGTGCTAGTGTCGGGAATACGCAGTATTTT
16,-,TRBV5-1,TRBD1,TRBJ1-1,CASSWGQGVVMTEAFF,TGCGCCAGCAGCTGGGGACAGGGGGTTGTTATGACTGAAGCTTTCTTT
16,-,TRBV27,TRBD1,TRBJ2-5,CASSPTEFRGQETQYF,TGTGCCAGCAGTCCCACGGAGTTCAGGGGGCAGGAGACCCAGTACTTC
15,few,TRBV14,-,TRBJ1-6,CASSRTRVANSPLHF,TGTGCCAGCAGCCGAACCCGGGTAGCAAATTCACCCCTCCACTTT
13,-,TRBV27,TRBD1,TRBJ2-5,CASSDRGGETQYF,TGTGCCAGCAGTGACAGGGGGGGTGAGACCCAGTACTTC
12,-,TRBV27,-,TRBJ2-7,CASSRPRGEQYF,TGTGCCAGCAGTCGACCCAGGGGAGAGCAGTACTTC
11,-,TRBV28,-,TRBJ2-7,CASSRKYEQYF,TGTGCCAGCAGCAGAAAGTACGAGCAGTACTTC
15,-,TRBV4-1,-,TRBJ1-5,CASSQGPETPHAGIF,TGCGCCAGCAGCCAAGGACCCGAGACCCCTCACGCAGGGATCTTT
17,-,TRBV7-3,-,TRBJ2-2,CASSLDPGHLNTGELFF,TGTGCCAGCAGCTTAGATCCGGGACACCTGAACACCGGGGAGCTGTTTTTT
14,-,TRBV7-9,-,TRBJ1-1,CASSPGNKGTEAFF,TGTGCCAGCAGCCCAGGGAATAAAGGCACTGAAGCTTTCTTT
13,once,TRBV6-6,-,TRBJ2-1,CASRLGDYNEQFF,TGTGCCAGCCGACTAGGAGATTACAATGAGCAGTTCTTC
11,-,TRBV28,-,TRBJ1-2,CASSAVSGYTF,TGTGCCAGCAGCGCCGTGAGTGGCTACACCTTC
14,-,TRBV19,-,TRBJ2-5,CASSPYFAQETQYF,TGTGCCAGTAGCCCCTACTTCGCCCAAGAGACCCAGTACTTC
16,-,TRBV29-1,TRBD1,TRBJ2-6,CSGLTGEGSGANVLTF,TGCAGCGGCCTGACAGGGGAAGGGTCTGGGGCCAACGTCCTGACTTTC
13,-,TRBV14,TRBD2,TRBJ2-1,CASKGLAGGEQFF,TGTGCCAGCAAAGGACTAGCGGGAGGTGAGCAGTTCTTC
16,-,TRBV15,TRBD2,TRBJ2-1,CATSRDAGLIYNEQFF,TGTGCCACCAGCAGAGACGCGGGACTAATATACAATGAGCAGTTCTTC
15,once,TRBV15,-,TRBJ2-3,CATSGRTGITDTQYF,TGTGCCACCAGCGGGAGGACGGGGATCACAGATACGCAGTATTTT